This T cell receptor (beta chain) emerged from a study of cytomegalovirus exposure and HLA in healthy donors. V gave up 2 bases and J gave up 2 bases; unmatched junction bases: 12. This CDR3 is 18 amino acids long. Germline V gene lookup returns CDR1 SGHRS and CDR2 YFSETQ. With 60 Vbeta and 13 Jbeta primers, the PCR was carried out. The data were produced by immunoSEQ multiplex PCR, yet TCRdb's version contains in-frame clones alone and is incomplete. There are about 130,000 clones in the sample; around 77% occur only once, and 9.5% to 15% lies in the top ten. This clone was seen just once. Its specificity is not known. Study-wide results and caveats: TCR beta V- and J-gene trimming was later associated with a missense DCLRE1C variant. Another analysis was done later, and it associated around 17,000 TCR beta sequences with HLA alleles at 0.05 false discovery rate.

Sequenced: PBMCs. The J gene is TRBJ2-7, the V gene TRBV5-1; 11 positions agree with TRBD1. The TCR originated in a woman aged 40 to 49 in good health and CMV-seropositive. The CDR3 reads CASSLWTGGAVVTYEQYF. DNA for the CDR3: TGCGCCAGCAGCTTATGGACAGGGGGCGCGGTGGTCACCTACGAGCAGTACTTC.